Listed below are T cell receptor beta chains from one sample, sequenced in a study of T cells in Graves' hyperthyroidism and ophthalmopathy. MiXCR was run by TCRdb on the multiplex PCR reads, yielding one entry per CDR3 protein. This sample has 450,000 to 650,000 distinct CDR3 sequences, with approximately 15% found just once. Sequences were obtained from blood. The origin of the receptors is a woman aged 18-35 years with Graves' ophthalmopathy. Each CDR3 is given with its conserved first and last residue. A D gene is named only where the DNA matches it firmly.

v_gene,j_gene,d_gene,len,CDR3aa
TRBV2,TRBJ2-1,TRBD2,16,CASSPGLAGGVPEQFF
TRBV28,TRBJ1-2,TRBD1,15,CASSQGAGGGYGYTF
TRBV6-1,TRBJ1-2,.,14,CASTYREDGYGYTF
TRBV7-2,TRBJ1-2,.,12,CASGSGSRGYTF
TRBV30,TRBJ1-2,.,14,CAWSPPPGLYGYTF
TRBV15,TRBJ1-4,.,17,CATSRGLGTATNEKLFF
TRBV20-1,TRBJ1-1,TRBD1,14,CSATKGQLNTEAFF
TRBV7-2,TRBJ2-7,.,15,CASSLGGTGDLKQYF
TRBV5-1,TRBJ1-1,.,15,CASSLQGTGNTEAFF
TRBV20-1,TRBJ1-2,TRBD1,14,CSASGGTGTYGYTF
TRBV18,TRBJ2-5,.,13,CASFRGRQETQYF
TRBV11-2,TRBJ2-4,TRBD2,16,CASSLASGTQGGIQYF
TRBV6-6,TRBJ2-2,.,15,CASSYSAEGTGELFF
TRBV5-6,TRBJ2-1,.,16,CASNPTGGRSYNEQFF
TRBV12-3/TRBV12-4,TRBJ1-1,.,15,CASSLVQGTKGEAFF
TRBV9,TRBJ1-1,TRBD1,17,CASSVAPGQGGNTEAFF
TRBV20-1,TRBJ1-2,.,14,CSARSRATGYGYTF
TRBV4-1,TRBJ2-7,TRBD2,16,CASSPETGTSSYEQYF
TRBV12-3/TRBV12-4,TRBJ2-1,TRBD2,18,CASSVEPLLAGTINEQFF
TRBV7-2,TRBJ2-3,TRBD2,16,CASSYRLAGPTDTQYF
TRBV4-1,TRBJ1-2,.,16,CASSQDVGTLSYGYTF
TRBV18,TRBJ1-2,.,15,CASSPPNRIDYGYTF
TRBV18,TRBJ1-1,.,13,CASSPSRGIEAFF
TRBV12-3/TRBV12-4,TRBJ2-3,TRBD2,16,CASSLGRLAGEDTQYF
TRBV3-1,TRBJ2-1,TRBD2,15,CASSLRLAVYNEQFF
TRBV6-2/TRBV6-3,TRBJ2-1,.,15,CASSYQGSSYNEQFF
TRBV10-3,TRBJ1-3,.,20,CAIRTAGTLLRNLSGNTIYF
TRBV9,TRBJ2-7,TRBD2,14,CASSVDGRGYEQYF
TRBV19,TRBJ2-1,.,16,CASKAGDISAYNEQFF
TRBV18,TRBJ2-7,TRBD2,15,CASSPSGRAAYEQYF
TRBV2,TRBJ2-3,.,12,CATGVGSDTQYF
TRBV4-1,TRBJ1-4,.,16,CASSQDDGSTNEKLFF
TRBV9,TRBJ1-5,.,15,CASSVEAGVNQPQHF
TRBV19,TRBJ2-3,TRBD2,18,CASSIYGGLAVSTDTQYF
TRBV29-1,TRBJ2-7,.,12,CSVEGLGSEQYF
TRBV19,TRBJ2-1,TRBD2,18,CASSIYGRTSGLYNEQFF
TRBV28,TRBJ1-1,TRBD1,15,CATLGQARMNTEAFF
TRBV6-2/TRBV6-3,TRBJ2-1,.,15,CASRPGTPSPNEQFF
TRBV12-3/TRBV12-4,TRBJ1-4,.,14,CASSLGGRDEKLFF
TRBV6-1,TRBJ2-5,TRBD1,13,CASRWTGRETQYF
TRBV20-1,TRBJ1-5,.,15,CSARNRVGVDQPQHF
TRBV4-1,TRBJ2-7,.,18,CASSHPEWGATISYEQYF
TRBV20-1,TRBJ1-2,TRBD1,11,CSAIGQGPNTF
TRBV12-3/TRBV12-4,TRBJ2-7,TRBD1,14,CASSSGTGFIEQYF
TRBV3-1,TRBJ1-5,.,15,CASSQDASSNQPQHF